One T cell receptor beta chain is described in this entry. It was with 60 Vbeta and 13 Jbeta primers that the PCR ran. Here immunoSEQ multiplex PCR was the method, and the copy in TCRdb shows in-frame clones only, minus some. There are about 60,000 clones in the sample; approximately 76% occur only once, and 5.4% lies in the top ten. Trimming took 6 bases from V and 5 from J; bases not matched to a gene: 7. Per the germline V gene, CDR1 is LNHDA and CDR2 is SQIVND (reference sequence). There are 14 residues in the CDR3. Although they were nominally healthy when sampled, donors likely had unrecorded immune exposures. This sample is drawn from a study of cytomegalovirus exposure and HLA in healthy donors.

The sample consisted of PBMCs. The rearrangement uses TRBV19 and TRBJ1-5; 7 bases map to TRBD1. This clonotype originated in a man over 45 in good health and CMV-seronegative. The CDR3 coding sequence is TGTGCCAGTAGACCTCTCGACAGGGATCAGCCCCAGCATTTT. This gives the protein CASRPLDRDQPQHF.